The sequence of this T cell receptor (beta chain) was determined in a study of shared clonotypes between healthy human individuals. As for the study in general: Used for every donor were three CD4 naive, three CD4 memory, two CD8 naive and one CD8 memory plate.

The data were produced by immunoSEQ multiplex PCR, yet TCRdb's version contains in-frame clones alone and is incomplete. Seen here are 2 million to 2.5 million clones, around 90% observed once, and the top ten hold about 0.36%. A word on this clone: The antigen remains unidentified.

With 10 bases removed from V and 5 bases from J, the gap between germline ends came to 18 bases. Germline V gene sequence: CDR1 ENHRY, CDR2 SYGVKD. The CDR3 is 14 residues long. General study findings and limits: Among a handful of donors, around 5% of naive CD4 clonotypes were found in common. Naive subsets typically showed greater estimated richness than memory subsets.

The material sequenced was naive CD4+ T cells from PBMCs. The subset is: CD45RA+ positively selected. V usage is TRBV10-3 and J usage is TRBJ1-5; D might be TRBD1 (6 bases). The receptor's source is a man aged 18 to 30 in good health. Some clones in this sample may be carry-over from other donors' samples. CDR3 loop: CASGVRGGDQPQHF. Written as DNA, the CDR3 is TGTGCCAGCGGCGTGAGAGGGGGAGATCAGCCCCAGCATTTT.